This T cell receptor (beta chain) was profiled in a study of Tregs in tolerant kidney transplant recipients (dated by TCRdb to between 2018 and 2021). For the wider study: The transplants used related donors along with nonmyeloablative bone marrow transplantation, and in the human trials mixed chimerism was transient. The study applied TCRbeta sequencing to find donor-specific regulatory T cells before combined kidney and bone marrow transplantation and then followed those same cells after transplant. The paper as a whole reports these results and caveats: Expanding Tregs with activated donor B cells appeared to identify the most biologically relevant and donor-specific TCRbeta repertoire. In tolerant patients, donor-specific Tregs expanded more than Tregs overall, which suggests antigen-driven rather than nonspecific expansion. Biological reproducibility was not directly assessed, although technical replication error appeared to be minimal. The study was limited by small patient numbers, and the findings need validation in larger populations and under other immunosuppression protocols. For some patients the PCR primers changed over time, which made it impossible to compare the samples from those patients at the nucleotide level.

This specimen's time point label, per the study, means: blood sample drawn before combined kidney and bone marrow transplant. Unstimulated Tregs (CD4+CD25+CD127-), CD4+ non-Tregs (CD4+CD25-), CD4 and CD8 cells were FACS-sorted from thawed PBMCs. Patients were a few combined kidney and bone marrow transplant recipients from the ITN036ST trial, and only these trial subjects had samples available. Healthy control blood was processed by Ficoll density gradient to PBMCs and cryopreserved; patient PBMCs were collected before and after transplant. For TCRbeta CDR3 sequencing, genomic DNA from the sorted cells was extracted using the QIAGEN DNeasy Blood and Tissue Kit. High-throughput TCRbeta CDR3 sequencing, which included PCR amplification with bias correction and internal controls, was done commercially through immunoSEQ. In the paper's pipeline: Unique productive TCRbeta sequences were defined by CDR3 nucleotide sequence when primers matched and otherwise by CDR3 amino acid sequence together with Vbeta and Jbeta genes. To correct for sorting error, sequences found in more than one sorted population at a frequency ratio of 2:1 or less were discarded, and the remaining shared sequences were assigned to the population with the higher frequency. A sequence counted as donor-reactive if, in CFSE-low cells, the sequence had a frequency of at least 0.01% and was expanded at least 5-fold compared with unstimulated cells. Repertoire divergence was quantified by Jensen-Shannon divergence calculated from the top 100 TCRbeta sequences ranked by frequency. For samples with multiple sequencing runs, sorting error was corrected in each run separately before the runs were combined. Here the immuneACCESS table is served through TCRdb, limited to in-frame sequences with V and J called. Missing clones are a known gap in these copies; in checked studies unresolved V genes cover under half, and the rest lacks a known reason. Clone size and the V and J calls come from that table; the DNA yielded D and trimming. In all, the sample holds about 110,000 clones, and around 90% of those were seen once. The ten largest clonotypes hold under 0.35% of the sample.

Remarks on this clone: Its antigen specificity is not known. Base qualities were left out, and no much larger clone turns up one base away.

This TCR was sampled from a human donor who received a combined kidney and bone marrow transplant. This material consisted of CD4+ T cells from blood, taken before the transplant.

The nucleotide sequence is given as TGTGCCAGCAGTTCATCGGGGAGAATTAATGAAGCTTTCTTT. It is translated as CASSSSGRINEAFF. This sequence uses TRBV28 and TRBJ1-1; too little of a D gene remains to name it. V is clipped by 4 bases and J by 7 bases, and the sequence between their germline boundaries is 16 bases long. CDR1 is given as MDHEN and CDR2 as SYDVKM, both from the germline V gene. The CDR3 has 14 amino acids, counting the end cysteine and phenylalanine. Just the 42-base CDR3 DNA is kept, in frame starting at base 1.